This record covers a single T cell receptor beta chain. TCRdb's table, derived via immunoSEQ multiplex PCR, lists solely in-frame clones and lacks some. The repertoire includes tens of thousands of clones, around 90% of them detected once, and around 0.86% sits in the top ten. The germline gives CDR1 MGHRA, CDR2 YSYEKL. The CDR3 is made up of 15 amino acids. V gave up 4 bases and J gave up 0 bases, with 13 bases separating them. These data are taken from a study of T cell changes during pregnancy in multiple sclerosis. This receptor was obtained from a female donor with multiple sclerosis, enrolled in a pregnancy study. This sample comprised peripheral blood, obtained in the second trimester of pregnancy. The V gene is TRBV4-1, the J gene TRBJ2-7; possibly TRBD1 for D (5 bases). The CDR3 bases are TGCGCCAGCAGCCCCGGACAACTCTACTCCTACGAGCAGTACTTC. It translates to CASSPGQLYSYEQYF.